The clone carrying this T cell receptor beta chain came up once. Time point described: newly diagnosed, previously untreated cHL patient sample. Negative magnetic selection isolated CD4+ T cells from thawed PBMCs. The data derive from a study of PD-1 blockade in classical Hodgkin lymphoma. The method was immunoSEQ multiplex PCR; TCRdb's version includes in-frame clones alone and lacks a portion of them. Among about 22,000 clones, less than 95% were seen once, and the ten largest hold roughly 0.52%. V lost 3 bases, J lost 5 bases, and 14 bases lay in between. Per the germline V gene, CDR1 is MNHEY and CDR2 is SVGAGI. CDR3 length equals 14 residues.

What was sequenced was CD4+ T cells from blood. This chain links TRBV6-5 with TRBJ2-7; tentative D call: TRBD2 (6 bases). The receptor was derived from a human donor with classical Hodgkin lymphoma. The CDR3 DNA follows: TGTGCCAGCAGTTATAGGAGGGGACGAAACGAGCAGTACTTC. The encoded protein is CASSYRRGRNEQYF.